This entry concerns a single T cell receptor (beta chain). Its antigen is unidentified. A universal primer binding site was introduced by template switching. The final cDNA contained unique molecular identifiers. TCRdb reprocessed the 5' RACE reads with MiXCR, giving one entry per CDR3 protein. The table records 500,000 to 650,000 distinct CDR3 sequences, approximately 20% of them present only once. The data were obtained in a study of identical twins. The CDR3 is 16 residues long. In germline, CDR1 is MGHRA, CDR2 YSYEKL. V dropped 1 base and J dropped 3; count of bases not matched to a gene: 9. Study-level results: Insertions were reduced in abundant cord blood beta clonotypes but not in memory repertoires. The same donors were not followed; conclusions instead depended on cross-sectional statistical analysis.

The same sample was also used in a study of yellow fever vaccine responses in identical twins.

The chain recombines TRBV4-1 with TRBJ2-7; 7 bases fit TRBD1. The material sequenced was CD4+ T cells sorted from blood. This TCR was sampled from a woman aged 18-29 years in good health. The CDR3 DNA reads TGCGCCAGCAGCCAAGTCCGGGGTCAGGGGGACTACGAGCAGTACTTC. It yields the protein CASSQVRGQGDYEQYF.